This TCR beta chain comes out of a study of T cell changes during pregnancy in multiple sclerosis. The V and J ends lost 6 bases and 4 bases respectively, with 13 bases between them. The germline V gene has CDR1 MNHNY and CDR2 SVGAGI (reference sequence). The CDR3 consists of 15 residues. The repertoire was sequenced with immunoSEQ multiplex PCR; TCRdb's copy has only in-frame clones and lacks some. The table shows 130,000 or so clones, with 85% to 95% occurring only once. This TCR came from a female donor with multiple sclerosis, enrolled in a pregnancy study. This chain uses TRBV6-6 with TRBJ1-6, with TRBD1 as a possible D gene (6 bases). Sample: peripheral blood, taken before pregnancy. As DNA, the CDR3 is TGTGCCAGCAGGCAGGGGCTTCAATATAATTCACCCCTCCACTTT. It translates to CASRQGLQYNSPLHF.